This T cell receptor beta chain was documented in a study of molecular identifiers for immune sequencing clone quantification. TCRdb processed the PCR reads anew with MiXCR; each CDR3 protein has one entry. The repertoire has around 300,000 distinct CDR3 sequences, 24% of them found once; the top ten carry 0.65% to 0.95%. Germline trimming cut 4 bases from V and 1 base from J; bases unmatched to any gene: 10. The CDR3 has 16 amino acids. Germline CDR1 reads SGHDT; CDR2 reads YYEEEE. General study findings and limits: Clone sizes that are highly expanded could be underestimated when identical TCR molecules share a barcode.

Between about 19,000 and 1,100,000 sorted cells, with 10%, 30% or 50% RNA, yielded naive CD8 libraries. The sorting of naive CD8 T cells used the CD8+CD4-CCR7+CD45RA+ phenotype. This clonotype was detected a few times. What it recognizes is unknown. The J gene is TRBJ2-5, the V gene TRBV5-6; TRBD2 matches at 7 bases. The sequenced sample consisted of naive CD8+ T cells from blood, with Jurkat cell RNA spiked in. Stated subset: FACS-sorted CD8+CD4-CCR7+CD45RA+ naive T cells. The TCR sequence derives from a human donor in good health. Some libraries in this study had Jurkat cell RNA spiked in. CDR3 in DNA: TGTGCCAGCAGCCACCCGGGACTATTGTTCCAAGAGACCCAGTACTTC. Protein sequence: CASSHPGLLFQETQYF.